The clone carrying this T cell receptor beta chain was observed a few times. Its antigen is not known. TCRdb independently ran MiXCR on the 5' RACE reads; one entry per CDR3 protein. The sample records about 210,000 distinct CDR3 sequences, 27% being singletons. The CDR3 length is 15 residues. CDR1 and CDR2 from the germline V gene are KGHDR and SFDVKD. The V segment lost 5 bases and the J segment 6 bases; nucleotides outside the gene matches: 8. This sample is part of a study of T-cell memory formation after mild COVID-19. Study-wide results and limits: Memory sampled before infection contained some responding clones, suggesting cross-reactive memory joined.

The TCR sequence derives from an adult woman who had mild COVID-19 (a few samples of this study predate the infection). Cell type and time point are not known. Sample: PBMCs or a T cell subset sorted from them (not recorded which). The J gene is TRBJ2-1, the V gene TRBV24-1; TRBD1 matches 8 bases. Written as DNA, the CDR3 is TGTGCCACCAGTGCTGAGACAGGGGCCGGCAATGAGCAGTTCTTC. Its translation is CATSAETGAGNEQFF.